The clone carrying this T cell receptor beta chain was observed a handful of times. Its antigen is unknown. Each sorted population was over 98% pure. The sample belongs to a study of beta chain features in type 1 diabetes. Regarding the study as a whole: Within each of all four CD4+ subsets, Type 1 diabetes patients had TCRB CDR3s that were moderately but significantly shorter. Shorter templates might be favored by PCR, equally in patients and controls. There was a possibility that cDNA sequencing over-represented cells with high TCR expression.

Investigators reverse transcribed all isolated RNA, so they sequenced expressed TCRB transcripts. Around 3.57 million reads was the average for naive, central memory and regulatory T cell samples. Libraries were prepared by immunoSEQ multiplex PCR; TCRdb keeps only in-frame clonotypes and omits some of them. The repertoire holds roughly 700,000 clones, with roughly 13% as singletons. From germline, CDR1 is GTSNPN and CDR2 SVGIG (reference sequence). Trimming stripped 8 bases from V and 2 bases from J, with 7 bases between. The CDR3 length is 12 residues. The receptor was derived from a man in his late teens or twenties with type 1 diabetes. The rearrangement uses TRBV30 and TRBJ2-6; no definite D call. The specimen sequenced was naive CD4+ T cells from blood. CDR3 nucleotides: TGTGCCCACACCCCTGGGGCCAACGTCCTGACTTTC. Protein product: CAHTPGANVLTF.